This TCR beta chain was sequenced for a study of OX40 agonist ivuxolimab in advanced cancers. Study context: In three patients, partial responses were observed, one with hepatocellular carcinoma and two with cutaneous melanoma.

Study-wide results and caveats: Still undetermined is the antigen specificity of the expanded peripheral T cells.

Clones were read by immunoSEQ multiplex PCR, and TCRdb kept only the in-frame ones, dropping some. The data contain about 27,000 clones, roughly 87% of them seen just once; the ten biggest clones take up 45% to 60%. In germline, CDR1 is SGHVS, CDR2 FNYEAQ. J was trimmed by 7 bases and V by 4 bases; bases with no gene match: 12. This CDR3 has 16 residues. About this clone itself: Antigen unknown.

The V and J genes are TRBV7-6 and TRBJ1-5; TRBD1 matches at 8 bases. The specimen was CD4+ or CD8+ T cells sorted from blood, collected in a trial of the OX40 agonist ivuxolimab. The source is an adult with an advanced solid tumor such as melanoma, head and neck, liver or kidney cancer. The CDR3 region is CASSSVQDRVGQPQHF. CDR3 bases: TGTGCCAGCAGCTCAGTACAGGACAGGGTCGGCCAGCCCCAGCATTTT.